This T cell receptor beta chain was identified in a study of shared clonotypes between healthy human individuals. TCRdb keeps only in-frame clones here, not all; method: immunoSEQ multiplex PCR. Among roughly 1.5 million clones listed, about 98% were seen once. Study observations and caveats: Owing to a small donor count, the genetic and exposure-history diversity represented was limited. Naive CD4 clonotypes overlapped across several donors at roughly 5%.

About this clone itself: Its antigen is as yet unknown.

Germline values: CDR1 SGDLS, CDR2 YYNGEE. The CDR3 contains 16 residues. Trimming cost V 1 base and J 0 bases, with 11 bases left between them. Material for sequencing was naive CD4+ T cells sorted from blood. This sample's subset: CD45RA+ positively selected. The V gene is TRBV9, the J gene TRBJ2-1, with D tentatively TRBD2 (5 bases). This TCR derives from a man in his thirties or forties in good health. This chain's CDR3 is CASSVTGESSYNEQFF. In DNA, the CDR3 is TGTGCCAGCAGCGTAACTGGGGAGAGCTCCTACAATGAGCAGTTCTTC.